These T cell receptor beta chains were read from a single sample in a study of shared clonotypes between healthy human individuals. TCRdb's table, derived via immunoSEQ multiplex PCR, lists solely in-frame clones and lacks some. The sample includes approximately 1.9 million clones, just under 95% of them seen just once. Material for sequencing was naive CD8+ T cells from PBMCs. These TCRs come from a man aged 18 to 30 in good health. Some clones in this sample may be carry-over from other donors' samples. CDR3s include the opening cysteine and the closing phenylalanine or tryptophan. A D gene is named only where the DNA matches it firmly.

d_call: TRBD2
v_call: TRBV19
cdr3_aa: CASSITGLGYNEQFF

d_call: .
v_call: TRBV27
cdr3_aa: CASTSDVDTEAFF

d_call: .
v_call: TRBV27
cdr3_aa: CATQSPGPFTDTQYF

d_call: .
v_call: TRBV19
cdr3_aa: CASSSDRMKYF

d_call: .
v_call: TRBV28
cdr3_aa: CASSLPGNEQYF

d_call: .
v_call: TRBV9
cdr3_aa: CASSVGRANEQFF

d_call: TRBD2
v_call: TRBV7-2
cdr3_aa: CASTGTSGYEQYF

d_call: .
v_call: TRBV6-1
cdr3_aa: CASSEWGPSETDTQYF

d_call: .
v_call: TRBV5-6
cdr3_aa: CASSAGTLWQPQHF

d_call: TRBD2
v_call: TRBV30
cdr3_aa: CAWSILAGVGPYNEQFF

d_call: TRBD2
v_call: TRBV4-3
cdr3_aa: CASSQDGTSGSYEQYF

d_call: TRBD2
v_call: TRBV7-9
cdr3_aa: CASPRGLAGSYNEQFF

d_call: TRBD1
v_call: TRBV28
cdr3_aa: CASRTGTGYNEQFF

d_call: TRBD2
v_call: TRBV9
cdr3_aa: CASSEAGGPNEQFF

d_call: .
v_call: TRBV6-1
cdr3_aa: CASSLDENTEAFF

d_call: .
v_call: TRBV7-2
cdr3_aa: CASSSREGALHYEQYF

d_call: .
v_call: TRBV11-2
cdr3_aa: CASNAPGNGIVTQYF

d_call: .
v_call: TRBV19
cdr3_aa: CASSTISGGNTEAFF

d_call: .
v_call: TRBV5-6
cdr3_aa: CASSLGGLLETQYF

d_call: TRBD2
v_call: TRBV5-6
cdr3_aa: CASSLGTSGRATDTQYF

d_call: TRBD1
v_call: TRBV7-8
cdr3_aa: CASSLSLGQGEYEQYF

d_call: .
v_call: TRBV28
cdr3_aa: CASSFSEKLFF

d_call: .
v_call: TRBV6-1
cdr3_aa: CASIPRPDTLRAQYF

d_call: TRBD1
v_call: TRBV19
cdr3_aa: CASSFHRGGTDTQYF

d_call: .
v_call: TRBV19
cdr3_aa: CASSIEQGLEQYF

d_call: .
v_call: TRBV6-1
cdr3_aa: CASSEGWGHEQYF

d_call: .
v_call: TRBV27
cdr3_aa: CASSSTYEQYF

d_call: .
v_call: TRBV5-1
cdr3_aa: CASSLTQGFAYNEQFF

d_call: .
v_call: TRBV27
cdr3_aa: CASSLGPAGGSYGYTF

d_call: .
v_call: TRBV11-2
cdr3_aa: CASSRALQETQYF

d_call: .
v_call: TRBV7-6
cdr3_aa: CASSLFSEAGSYNEQFF

d_call: .
v_call: TRBV28
cdr3_aa: CASSLGRGVKYNEQFF

d_call: TRBD2
v_call: TRBV29-1
cdr3_aa: CSVWLAGEKETQYF

d_call: .
v_call: TRBV7-2
cdr3_aa: CASSLAIRAEDDTGELFF

d_call: .
v_call: TRBV9
cdr3_aa: CASSVGGIQETQYF

d_call: .
v_call: TRBV4-1
cdr3_aa: CASSQDPAGRLGGSYEQYF

d_call: .
v_call: TRBV25-1
cdr3_aa: CASSPLGQPETQYF

d_call: .
v_call: TRBV2
cdr3_aa: CASSDGGPPETQYF